This T cell receptor (beta chain) was captured in a study of cytomegalovirus exposure and HLA in healthy donors. About the study: A subsequent analysis stated that the 120 validation repertoires were run on the same platform as the roughly 700 first-cohort repertoires. General study results and limits: Subsequent analysis revealed that first-cohort TCR clusters tended to co-occur in the 95 to 150 validation repertoires. As confirmed in vitro, a few CMV-associated chains were specific for CMV antigens. The study put under 200 TCR beta chains on its list as cytomegalovirus-associated.

Comment on this clone: Its antigen remains unknown.

CDR3 length: 12 residues. Trimming left V 7 bases short and J 7 bases short, with 13 bases between. The V gene's germline CDR1 is SQVTM and CDR2 ANQGSEA. The protocol was immunoSEQ multiplex PCR, while the TCRdb copy is restricted to in-frame clones and leaves out a portion. The sample holds some 110,000 clones, about 85% seen once. The sequence came from a woman aged 18-29 years in good health and CMV-seropositive. The V and J genes are TRBV29-1 and TRBJ2-2; a possible D gene is TRBD1 (7 bases). The sequenced sample consisted of PBMCs. The CDR3 spells CSGNRGGGELFF. Here the CDR3 DNA reads TGCAGCGGCAACAGGGGAGGCGGGGAGCTGTTTTTT.